This TCR beta chain was profiled in a study of blood T cell repertoires in COVID-19. Overall study: The United States, Italy and Spain supplied acute and convalescent COVID-19 samples. In each case, the material was cDNA or gDNA derived from T cells, B-cell-depleted T cells, or PBMCs.

Enrollees, about 18 to 89 years old, lived in 20 to 25 US areas. Donors of Cohort 3 who recovered were those that had two negative PCRs, clearance, or symptom resolution. Clones were read by immunoSEQ multiplex PCR, and TCRdb kept only the in-frame ones, dropping some. Of fewer than 200,000 clones in the sample, roughly 83% were seen once. V shed 6 bases and J shed 2 bases, with 12 bases lying between them. The CDR3 is 14 amino acids. Germline CDR1 reads KGHSH; CDR2 reads LQKENI. The sequence came from a woman aged 50 to 65 who had recovered from COVID-19. The sequencing sample was made of PBMCs or T cells enriched from blood (not recorded which). The V and J genes are TRBV18 and TRBJ2-3, with D unclear. The DNA for the CDR3 is TGTGCCAGCTCCCGCGACTTGTACACAGATACGCAGTATTTT. Encoded protein: CASSRDLYTDTQYF.